This TCR beta chain was identified during a study of cytomegalovirus exposure and HLA in healthy donors. Study-wide background: T cells numbering about 180 million yielded some 100 million unique TCR beta sequences in an earlier analysis. General study points: Most TCR sequences were rare, but some public TCRs occurred in many donors. Most CMV-associated TCR beta chains were later found to appear HLA-restricted.

On this clone itself: Its antigen is still unknown.

A multiplex PCR was run with 60 Vbeta primers and 13 Jbeta primers. The repertoire was sequenced with immunoSEQ multiplex PCR; TCRdb's copy has only in-frame clones and lacks some. This sample has some 170,000 clones, with roughly 80% found just once. Whereas donors were nominally healthy upon sampling, unrecorded immune exposures were probable. The CDR3 runs to 16 residues. Germline V gene data show CDR1 as MNHEY and CDR2 as SMNVEV (reference sequence). The J segment lost 3 bases and the V segment lost 4 bases, leaving 12 bases of the junction unmatched. The clonotype comes from a man aged 25-40 years in good health and CMV-seronegative. Sequencing input: PBMCs. The gene calls are TRBV27 and TRBJ2-7; 7 nucleotides match TRBD2. The CDR3 bases are TGTGCCAGCAGTTACATCGGGGGAGGGTTGAGCTACGAGCAGTACTTC. Its protein product is CASSYIGGGLSYEQYF.